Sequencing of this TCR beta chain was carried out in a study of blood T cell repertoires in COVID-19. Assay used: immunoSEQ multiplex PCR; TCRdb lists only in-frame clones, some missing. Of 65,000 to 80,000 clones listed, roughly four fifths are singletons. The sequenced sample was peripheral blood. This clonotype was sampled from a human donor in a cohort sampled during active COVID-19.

CDR3 loop: CASSIEDRGLAGLRDEQFF. Written as DNA, the CDR3 is TGTGCCAGTAGTATAGAGGATCGGGGACTAGCGGGATTGAGAGATGAGCAGTTCTTC. The chain employs TRBV19 and TRBJ2-1; TRBD2 aligns across 13 bases. V shed 0 bases and J 8 bases; nucleotides not matched to a gene: 13. The germline V gene encodes CDR1 LNHDA and CDR2 SQIVND (reference sequence). The CDR3 length is 19 residues.